The 27 T cell receptor beta chains given below trace back to one sample, sequenced in a study of cytomegalovirus exposure and HLA in healthy donors. Primers included in the PCR were 60 Vbeta and 13 Jbeta primers. Sequenced by immunoSEQ multiplex PCR; TCRdb stores in-frame clones only, minus some. Of about 180,000 clones listed, roughly 85% are singletons. Material for sequencing was PBMCs. These receptors were taken from a boy aged 2 to 9 in good health and CMV-seronegative.

V gene TRBV30 combines with J gene TRBJ2-2; no definite D call. Germline V lookup: CDR1 GTSNPN, CDR2 SVGIG (reference sequence). The CDR3 contains 13 residues. The V end was cut by 7 bases, the J end by 6 bases, with 15 bases between. The CDR3 DNA is TGTGCCTTCTCCGCGCGAGTTCCCGGGGAGCTGTTTTTT. Its translation: CAFSARVPGELFF.

This chain uses TRBV7-8 with TRBJ2-2; the match to TRBD1 covers 8 bases. There are 16 residues in the CDR3. J lost 6 bases, V lost 4 bases, and 10 bases had no gene match. Germline assignment: CDR1 SGHVS and CDR2 FQNEAQ. The CDR3 DNA follows: TGTGCCAGCAGCTGGAAACCGGGACAGGTAGCCGGGGAGCTGTTTTTT. Translated: CASSWKPGQVAGELFF.

CDR3: CASSLTGVGSYGYTF. The CDR3 DNA reads TGTGCCAGCAGCTTAACAGGGGTGGGGTCCTATGGCTACACCTTC. The chain has TRBV7-8 and TRBJ1-2, with 7 nucleotides matching TRBD1. V gave up 2 bases and J gave up 4 bases; unmatched junction bases: 7. CDR1 and CDR2 (germline): SGHVS, FQNEAQ. CDR3 size: 15 residues.

CDR3 coding DNA: TGCGCCAGCAGCTTGTTAGGGGGCAGGGTCACAGATACGCAGTATTTT. Its protein is CASSLLGGRVTDTQYF. The chain recombines TRBV5-1 with TRBJ2-3, with 7 bases lining up with TRBD1. The germline CDR1 and CDR2 sequences are SGHRS and YFSETQ. The ends lost 1 base at V and 2 bases at J; junction bases unmatched: 7. The CDR3 has 16 residues.

On this clone: Distinct nucleotide sequences in the sample also encode this CDR3. The rearrangement links TRBV5-4 to TRBJ1-4, with 7 positions matching TRBD1. CDR3 length: 14 residues. The J segment lost 5 bases and the V segment lost 0 bases, leaving 1 base of the junction unmatched. Per germline, CDR1 SGHNT and CDR2 YYREEE (reference sequence). CDR3 sequence: CASSLDRGNEKLFF. The CDR3 DNA reads TGTGCCAGCAGCTTGGACAGGGGAAATGAAAAACTGTTTTTT.

On this clone itself: This same CDR3 is encoded by further DNA sequences in the sample. V usage is TRBV10-3 and J usage is TRBJ1-2; 9 nucleotides agree with TRBD1. The CDR3 is 15 residues long. V was clipped by 3 bases and J by 5 bases; unmatched bases: 7. Germline V gene data show CDR1 as ENHRY and CDR2 as SYGVKD. CDR3 region: CAISERDRVNYGYTF. CDR3 in DNA: TGTGCCATCAGTGAACGGGACAGGGTTAATTATGGCTACACCTTC.

The chain carries TRBV27 and TRBJ2-7; D may be TRBD2 (6 bases). This CDR3 is built from 15 residues. The V gene's germline CDR1 is MNHEY and CDR2 SMNVEV (reference sequence). The V gene lost 5 bases and the J gene lost 0 bases, with 14 bases spanning the gap. DNA for the CDR3: TGTGCCAGCAGTACTCGGACTACCGCCTCCTACGAGCAGTACTTC. This sequence encodes CASSTRTTASYEQYF.

V and J are TRBV2 and TRBJ1-2; D might be TRBD1 (5 bases). The CDR3 is 14 amino acids. V lost 7 bases, J lost 2 bases, and 14 bases lay in between. Germline CDR1 and CDR2: SNHLY and FYNNEI. The CDR3 DNA reads TGTGCCAGCACCGAAGCCCGGGGGAACTATGGCTACACCTTC. Translating gives CASTEARGNYGYTF.

The chain is built from TRBV27 and TRBJ2-1; TRBD2 aligns across 9 bases. The germline V gene has CDR1 MNHEY and CDR2 SMNVEV (reference sequence). The CDR3 runs 15 residues. The trim removed 8 bases at V and 0 bases at J, leaving 5 bases unmatched. Here the CDR3 reads CASGDSGSSYNEQFF. The CDR3 region has the DNA TGTGCCAGCGGCGATAGCGGGAGCTCCTACAATGAGCAGTTCTTC.

The chain links TRBV19 to TRBJ2-1; 8 bases fit TRBD2. V lost 7 bases and J lost 5; bases outside the gene matches: 10. The CDR3 totals 15 residues. Looked up from germline, CDR1 is LNHDA and CDR2 is SQIVND (reference sequence). CDR3 coding DNA: TGTGCCAGTAAAGTGACGGGACTAGTGAACAATGAGCAGTTCTTC. Its protein is CASKVTGLVNNEQFF.

V gene TRBV27 combines with J gene TRBJ2-3, with 7 nucleotides matching TRBD2. Losses at the gene ends were 3 bases for V and 0 bases for J; bases not matched to a gene: 6. From germline, CDR1 is MNHEY and CDR2 SMNVEV (reference sequence). The CDR3 spans 16 residues. The CDR3 region is CASSFEQRGSTDTQYF. DNA for the CDR3: TGTGCCAGCAGTTTCGAACAGCGGGGTAGCACAGATACGCAGTATTTT.

The chain combines TRBV27 with TRBJ2-1; weak D call: TRBD2 (5 bases). Germline V gene lookup returns CDR1 MNHEY and CDR2 SMNVEV (reference sequence). Trimming left V 2 bases short and J 9 bases short, with 11 bases between. This CDR3 spans 13 amino acids. The CDR3 DNA is TGTGCCAGCAGTTTAAGGCTAGCCGGTGAGCAGTTCTTC. As protein: CASSLRLAGEQFF.

The V call is TRBV14, the J call TRBJ1-1; D is ambiguous. The CDR3 runs to 19 residues. V lost 6 bases and J 0 bases, leaving 26 bases between the germline ends. Germline V CDR1 and CDR2: SGHDN, FVKESK. The DNA for the CDR3 is TGTGCCAGCAGTCGCTATAAAATCGGGGTGGCCTCCATGAACACTGAAGCTTTCTTT. Translation gives CASSRYKIGVASMNTEAFF.

The chain recombines TRBV19 with TRBJ1-1; a weak D match, TRBD1 (5 bases). In germline, CDR1 is LNHDA, CDR2 SQIVND (reference sequence). The V and J ends lost 6 bases and 1 base respectively, with 9 bases between them. The length of the CDR3 is 13 residues. For the CDR3, the DNA is TGTGCCAGTAGACCACAGGCGAACACTGAAGCTTTCTTT. As protein: CASRPQANTEAFF.

The CDR3 sequence is CASSEEGAFHSREKLFF. CDR3 nucleotide sequence: TGCGCCAGCAGTGAGGAGGGGGCCTTCCACTCCCGGGAAAAACTGTTTTTT. The J gene is TRBJ1-4, the V gene TRBV10-2; 7 nucleotides line up with TRBD1. Germline V lookup: CDR1 WSHSY, CDR2 SAAADI. With 2 bases clipped from V and 8 bases from J, the junction kept 14 bases outside the gene matches. The CDR3 covers 17 residues.

The V gene is TRBV6-6, the J gene TRBJ1-3, with D maybe TRBD1 (6 bases). Per germline, CDR1 MNHNY and CDR2 SVGAGI (reference sequence). CDR3 length equals 15 residues. With 0 bases removed from V and 4 bases from J, the gap between germline ends came to 10 bases. The CDR3 bases are TGTGCCAGCAGTTACTCGGCGGGGGCCGGAAACACCATATATTTT. This encodes CASSYSAGAGNTIYF.

The sample holds a few counts of this clone. The chain employs TRBV7-9 and TRBJ2-3, with 7 nucleotides matching TRBD1. The CDR3 is 15 amino acids. The germline CDR1 and CDR2 sequences are SEHNR and FQNEAQ (reference sequence). Trimming took 5 bases from V and 0 from J; bases not matched to a gene: 5. The CDR3 nucleotides are TGTGCCAGCAGCAGCACAGGGGTTAGCACAGATACGCAGTATTTT. This sequence encodes CASSSTGVSTDTQYF.

DNA of the CDR3: TGTGCCAGCAGCGTAGCTACGAGAGGGCCTGGAAACACCATATATTTT. It yields the protein CASSVATRGPGNTIYF. The rearrangement links TRBV9 to TRBJ1-3; D uncertain. The CDR3 totals 16 residues. V was clipped by 0 bases and J by 2 bases, with 12 bases between them. Germline assignment: CDR1 SGDLS and CDR2 YYNGEE.

The chain is built from TRBV30 and TRBJ2-5; TRBD2 matches 9 bases. Trimming cost V 3 bases and J 2 bases; bases outside gene matches: 4. In germline, CDR1 is GTSNPN, CDR2 SVGIG (reference sequence). The CDR3 consists of 14 residues. CDR3 amino acids: CAWSGLAFQETQYF. Written as DNA, the CDR3 is TGTGCCTGGAGCGGACTAGCGTTTCAAGAGACCCAGTACTTC. The whole variable domain, filled in from reference TRBV30 and TRBJ2-5, reads SQTIHQWPATLVQPVGSPLSLECTVEGTSNPNLYWYRQAAGRGLQLLFYSVGIGQISSEVPQNLSASRPQDRQFILSSKKLLLSDSGFYLCAWSGLAFQETQYFGPGTRLLVL.

This chain links TRBV30 with TRBJ2-1, with D possibly being TRBD2 (6 bases). The germline CDR1 and CDR2 sequences are GTSNPN and SVGIG (reference sequence). The V and J ends lost 3 bases and 7 bases respectively, with 10 bases between them. The CDR3 is 12 amino acids. CDR3 DNA: TGTGCCTGGAGCTGGGGGAGGAATGAGCAGTTCTTC. Amino acid sequence: CAWSWGRNEQFF. Together with reference TRBV30 and TRBJ2-1, the CDR3 gives the full variable domain: SQTIHQWPATLVQPVGSPLSLECTVEGTSNPNLYWYRQAAGRGLQLLFYSVGIGQISSEVPQNLSASRPQDRQFILSSKKLLLSDSGFYLCAWSWGRNEQFFGPGTRLTVL.

This chain uses TRBV28 with TRBJ2-6; the match to TRBD1 covers 10 bases. V lost 5 bases and J lost 7; bases outside the gene matches: 5. The CDR3 sequence is 15 residues long. The germline V gene encodes CDR1 MDHEN and CDR2 SYDVKM. The CDR3 region is CASSTDRGDANVLTF. DNA of the CDR3: TGTGCCAGCAGTACGGACAGGGGGGATGCCAACGTCCTGACTTTC. Looking up the rest from reference TRBV28 and TRBJ2-6 gives the full variable domain: DVKVTQSSRYLVKRTGEKVFLECVQDMDHENMFWYRQDPGLGLRLIYFSYDVKMKEKGDIPEGYSVSREKKERFSLILESASTNQTSMYLCASSTDRGDANVLTFGAGSRLTVL.

The V and J genes are TRBV6-1 and TRBJ2-2; TRBD1 matches at 10 bases. CDR3 size: 14 residues. The J segment lost 3 bases and the V segment lost 6 bases, leaving 1 base of the junction unmatched. Germline V gene sequence: CDR1 MNHNS, CDR2 SASEGT. The DNA for the CDR3 is TGTGCCAGCAGGGGACAGGGGTACACCGGGGAGCTGTTTTTT. Protein sequence: CASRGQGYTGELFF.

A few counts support this clone. The rearrangement links TRBV2 to TRBJ2-7; D not resolved. The V end was cut by 1 base, the J end by 3 bases, with 4 bases between. The CDR3 extends over 12 amino acids. The germline V gene has CDR1 SNHLY and CDR2 FYNNEI. CDR3 in DNA: TGTGCCAGCAGTGAAGGCGGCTACGAGCAGTACTTC. Its translation: CASSEGGYEQYF.

The chain carries TRBV4-1 and TRBJ1-2; the D gene is possibly TRBD1 (6 bases). Trimming cost V 0 bases and J 4 bases, with 12 bases left between them. The CDR3 runs to 15 residues. Germline loops: CDR1 MGHRA, CDR2 YSYEKL. This CDR3 reads CASSQEGALGYGYTF. CDR3 in DNA: TGCGCCAGCAGCCAAGAGGGGGCGCTCGGCTATGGCTACACCTTC.

This sequence joins TRBV10-1 and TRBJ2-2; possible D gene TRBD2, 5 bases. This CDR3 region has 13 residues. V was clipped by 7 bases and J by 6 bases, with 12 bases between them. The V gene's germline CDR1 is WNHNN and CDR2 SYGVQD (reference sequence). The CDR3 loop is CASTEGEAGELFF. The CDR3, as DNA: TGCGCCAGCACAGAGGGTGAGGCCGGGGAGCTGTTTTTT.

The chain has TRBV28 and TRBJ2-2; 7 nucleotides match TRBD1. V lost 6 bases, J lost 0 bases, and 4 bases stayed unmatched. This CDR3 spans 15 amino acids. CDR1 and CDR2 from the germline V gene are MDHEN and SYDVKM. CDR3 DNA sequence: TGTGCCAGCAGACCGGACAGGACGAACACCGGGGAGCTGTTTTTT. It translates to CASRPDRTNTGELFF.

This clone has only one observation. The CDR3 protein is CSVGTPPGGPFEQFF. CDR3 DNA: TGCAGCGTTGGAACCCCGCCCGGGGGGCCTTTTGAGCAGTTCTTC. The rearrangement joins TRBV29-1 to TRBJ2-1, with D tentatively TRBD2 (7 bases). The CDR3 consists of 15 residues. The V and J ends lost 4 bases and 9 bases respectively, with 22 bases between them. CDR1 SQVTM and CDR2 ANQGSEA come from the germline V gene.